The 28 T cell receptor beta chains listed next were all sequenced from one sample in a study of T cell responses to AZD1222 COVID-19 vaccine. The data were produced by immunoSEQ multiplex PCR, yet TCRdb's version contains in-frame clones alone and is incomplete. Of 75,000 to 80,000 clones in the sample, 85% to 90% were seen once. This specimen consisted of peripheral blood, obtained 28 days after the second AZD1222 dose. The origin of the receptors is an adult who received the AZD1222 COVID-19 vaccine.

This chain connects TRBV12-3 or TRBV12-4 to TRBJ2-5; no firm D call. This CDR3 comprises 11 residues. V shed 3 bases and J shed 5 bases, with 4 bases lying between them. The CDR3 DNA reads TGTGCCAGCAGTTTGAGGGAGACCCAGTACTTC. This translates into CASSLRETQYF.

The chain employs TRBV6-1 and TRBJ1-1; D is undetermined. The CDR3 has 14 residues. Germline CDR1 MNHNS, CDR2 SASEGT. The V end was cut by 1 base, the J end by 0 bases, with 6 bases between. CDR3 loop: CASSEEGLNTEAFF. Here the CDR3 DNA reads TGTGCCAGCAGTGAAGAAGGGTTGAACACTGAAGCTTTCTTT.

The V gene is TRBV29-1, the J gene TRBJ2-3, with a tentative D call TRBD1 (6 bases). The V end was cut by 6 bases, the J end by 0 bases, with 13 bases between. The CDR3 is 14 residues long. Germline CDR1 reads SQVTM; CDR2 reads ANQGSEA. The CDR3 loop reads CSVSQGPSTDTQYF. For the CDR3, the DNA is TGCAGCGTCTCACAGGGACCTAGCACAGATACGCAGTATTTT.

This rearrangement joins TRBV7-2 to TRBJ1-5, with a possible D match to TRBD1 (5 bases). The V end lost 4 bases, the J end lost 3 bases, and 19 bases lay between the germline ends. The CDR3 is made up of 17 amino acids. CDR1 is SGHTA, CDR2 FQGNSA, per germline. The CDR3 DNA follows: TGTGCCAGCAGCTCGGAATTCCGGTGGGACGCCAATCAGCCCCAGCATTTT. It is translated as CASSSEFRWDANQPQHF.

The chain recombines TRBV21-1 with TRBJ1-2; TRBD1, the D gene given by the table, was not confirmed from the DNA. TRBV21-1 is deemed a pseudogene. The CDR3 is 15 amino acids. The CDR3 here is CASSHRGRPNYGYTF. DNA of the CDR3: TGTGCCAGCAGTCACAGGGGCCGCCCCAACTATGGCTACACCTTC.

The V call is TRBV5-1, the J call TRBJ2-5, with TRBD2 as a possible D gene (5 bases). V lost 3 bases to trimming and J lost 2 bases, with 11 bases between them. Germline CDR1 reads SGHRS; CDR2 reads YFSETQ. The CDR3 has 14 amino acids. CDR3 in DNA: TGCGCCAGCAGCTCCCCGGGGAAACAAGAGACCCAGTACTTC. Amino acid sequence: CASSSPGKQETQYF. Filled out from reference TRBV5-1 and TRBJ2-5, the complete variable domain reads KAGVTQTPRYLIKTRGQQVTLSCSPISGHRSVSWYQQTPGQGLQFLFEYFSETQRNKGNFPGRFSGRQFSNSRSEMNVSTLELGDSALYLCASSSPGKQETQYFGPGTRLLVL.

This clone came up once. For the CDR3, the DNA is TGTGCCAGCAGCTTATCCATACCGGGACTTCCCACCGGGGAGCTGTTTTTT. Amino acids: CASSLSIPGLPTGELFF. The chain recombines TRBV11-3 with TRBJ2-2; weak D call: TRBD2 (6 bases). V lost 2 bases to trimming and J lost 4 bases, with 17 bases between them. CDR1 is SGHNT, CDR2 YENEEA, per germline. CDR3 length: 17 amino acids.

V and J are TRBV28 and TRBJ2-4, with 8 nucleotides matching TRBD2. CDR1 MDHEN and CDR2 SYDVKM come from the germline V gene. This CDR3 has 15 residues. V trimming: 7 bases; J trimming: 1 base; junction bases outside the gene matches: 6. CDR3 protein: CASTDPGGAKNIQYF. CDR3 nucleotides: TGTGCCAGCACCGACCCGGGGGGGGCCAAAAACATTCAGTACTTC.

V gene TRBV3-1 (or the pseudogene TRBV3-2) combines with J gene TRBJ1-6; possibly TRBD1 for D (6 bases). Trimming shortened V by 4 bases and J by 8 bases, and 12 bases separated the two germline ends. The CDR3 totals 14 residues. Germline CDR1 LGHDT, CDR2 YNNKEL (reference sequence). CDR3 nucleotide sequence: TGTGCCAGCAGCCCTTATCGGACAGATTCACCCCTCCACTTT. Protein product: CASSPYRTDSPLHF.

A note on this clone: The sample carries other DNA sequences with the same CDR3. CDR3 in DNA: TGTGCCAGTAGTATAGGGACTGTCAACACCGGGGAGCTGTTTTTT. Amino acids: CASSIGTVNTGELFF. V gene TRBV19 combines with J gene TRBJ2-2, with D tentatively TRBD2 (5 bases). The germline CDR1 and CDR2 sequences are LNHDA and SQIVND (reference sequence). V was cut by 1 base and J by 2 bases, with 8 bases left in between. CDR3 length: 15 amino acids.

The genes are TRBV7-2 and TRBJ2-7; possibly TRBD2 for D (6 bases). There are 14 residues in the CDR3. V was shortened by 5 bases and J by 7 bases, with 18 bases between the two germline ends. Germline V gene lookup returns CDR1 SGHTA and CDR2 FQGNSA. The CDR3 loop reads CASSAGPQSQEQYF. The DNA for the CDR3 is TGTGCCAGCAGCGCGGGACCGCAATCCCAAGAGCAGTACTTC.

The chain carries TRBV28 and TRBJ1-1; a weak D match, TRBD1 (5 bases). Trimming removed 4 bases at V and 3 bases at J, with 15 bases between. The germline gives CDR1 MDHEN, CDR2 SYDVKM. The CDR3 is 15 residues long. DNA for the CDR3: TGTGCCAGCAGTTCCCGGGACTTGTGGGACACTGAAGCTTTCTTT. Amino acid sequence: CASSSRDLWDTEAFF. Using reference TRBV28 and TRBJ1-1 for the parts outside the CDR3, the full variable domain is DVKVTQSSRYLVKRTGEKVFLECVQDMDHENMFWYRQDPGLGLRLIYFSYDVKMKEKGDIPEGYSVSREKKERFSLILESASTNQTSMYLCASSSRDLWDTEAFFGQGTRLTVV.

The V gene is TRBV7-2, the J gene TRBJ2-7, with D uncertain. This CDR3 has 14 amino acids. The ends were cut back, 1 base at V and 3 bases at J, with 10 bases in the middle. Germline V CDR1 and CDR2: SGHTA, FQGNSA. Written as DNA, the CDR3 is TGTGCCAGCAGCTTAGGTTGGATACTCTACGAGCAGTACTTC. Its translation: CASSLGWILYEQYF.

The genes are TRBV14 and TRBJ2-2; D call uncertain. This CDR3 comprises 13 residues. V dropped 6 bases and J dropped 6 bases, with 11 bases sitting between them. Germline V lookup: CDR1 SGHDN, CDR2 FVKESK. This chain's CDR3 is CASSRFPAGELFF. The CDR3 DNA reads as TGTGCCAGCAGTCGATTCCCTGCCGGGGAGCTGTTTTTT.

V gene TRBV11-2 combines with J gene TRBJ2-1; D unclear. V shed 7 bases and J shed 0 bases, with 13 bases lying between them. Germline CDR1 reads SGHAT; CDR2 reads FQNNGV. The CDR3 extends over 15 amino acids. The CDR3 reads CASISYKASYNEQFF. As DNA, the CDR3 is TGTGCCAGCATCTCCTATAAGGCCTCCTACAATGAGCAGTTCTTC.

V is TRBV19 and J is TRBJ1-1; 9 nucleotides agree with TRBD1. Per germline, CDR1 LNHDA and CDR2 SQIVND (reference sequence). Trimming cost V 6 bases and J 0 bases; bases outside gene matches: 2. The CDR3 is 14 residues long. The CDR3 region has the DNA TGTGCCAGTAGAAGACAGGGGGTGAACACTGAAGCTTTCTTT. Its protein is CASRRQGVNTEAFF. Combining the CDR3 with reference TRBV19 and TRBJ1-1 gives the whole variable domain DGGITQSPKYLFRKEGQNVTLSCEQNLNHDAMYWYRQDPGQGLRLIYYSQIVNDFQKGDIAEGYSVSREKKESFPLTVTSAQKNPTAFYLCASRRQGVNTEAFFGQGTRLTVV.

The chain links TRBV3-1 (or the pseudogene TRBV3-2) to TRBJ1-6; unclear D gene. V was trimmed by 3 bases and J by 8 bases, leaving 8 bases between them. The CDR3 has 13 amino acids. The germline V gene has CDR1 LGHDT and CDR2 YNNKEL (reference sequence). Here the CDR3 reads CASSHRKDSPLHF. As DNA, the CDR3 is TGTGCCAGCAGCCATCGCAAAGATTCACCCCTCCACTTT.

The chain is built from TRBV24-1 and TRBJ1-6; D not resolved. Trimming stripped 4 bases from V and 10 bases from J, with 7 bases between. The CDR3 spans 12 residues. Germline V gene sequence: CDR1 KGHDR, CDR2 SFDVKD. CDR3 in DNA: TGTGCCACCAGTGAGACTGGGTCACCCCTCCACTTT. It specifies CATSETGSPLHF.

This rearrangement joins TRBV14 to TRBJ1-2; D remains ambiguous. V lost 4 bases and J lost 3, with 12 bases in between. The V gene's germline CDR1 is SGHDN and CDR2 FVKESK. This CDR3 spans 14 amino acids. CDR3 sequence (DNA): TGTGCCAGCAGCCGCCTTGGACGGGACTATGGCTACACCTTC. Protein product: CASSRLGRDYGYTF.

The CDR3 sequence is CASADSRNTEAFF. CDR3 coding DNA: TGTGCCAGTGCGGACAGCCGGAACACTGAAGCTTTCTTT. V gene TRBV19 combines with J gene TRBJ1-1; TRBD1 is a possible D gene (6 bases). The ends were cut back, 8 bases at V and 1 base at J, with 11 bases in the middle. This CDR3 comprises 13 residues. CDR1 is LNHDA and CDR2 is SQIVND in the germline V gene (reference sequence).

As to this clone: This CDR3 is also generated by other DNA sequences in the sample. CDR3 DNA: TGTGCCTGGAGTGCAACAGGGAATCAGCCCCAGCATTTT. It yields the protein CAWSATGNQPQHF. This chain connects TRBV30 to TRBJ1-5, with a weak D call TRBD1 (6 bases). V lost 1 base to trimming and J lost 4 bases, with 8 bases between them. The CDR3 is 13 amino acids. Germline V gives CDR1 GTSNPN, CDR2 SVGIG (reference sequence).

This sequence joins TRBV18 and TRBJ1-1; 8 bases are shared with TRBD1. The germline CDR1 and CDR2 sequences are KGHSH and LQKENI. The CDR3 contains 15 residues. The V gene end was trimmed by 3 bases and the J gene end by 4 bases; junction bases not matched to a gene: 7. The CDR3 coding sequence is TGTGCCAGCTCACCGACGGACAGGGAGGGCACTGAAGCTTTCTTT. Encoded protein: CASSPTDREGTEAFF.

The genes are TRBV28 and TRBJ2-7, with a tentative D call TRBD1 (6 bases). This CDR3 is 16 amino acids long. Looked up from germline, CDR1 is MDHEN and CDR2 is SYDVKM. Trimming removed 5 bases from V and 0 bases from J, with 17 bases in between. The CDR3, as DNA: TGTGCCAGCAGTACCGCCAGGGGAACTATCTCCTACGAGCAGTACTTC. It specifies CASSTARGTISYEQYF.

V gene TRBV10-3 combines with J gene TRBJ2-3; TRBD1 agrees at 8 bases. This CDR3 has 15 residues. Germline CDR1 and CDR2: ENHRY and SYGVKD. Trimming cost V 7 bases and J 4 bases; bases outside gene matches: 10. In DNA, the CDR3 is TGTGCCATCACCCACGCAGGACAGGGCCCAGATACGCAGTATTTT. As protein: CAITHAGQGPDTQYF.

The DNA of the CDR3 is TGTGCCAGCTACAGCTTCGGTCAGCCCGGGCCACCCCTCCACTTT. Residues: CASYSFGQPGPPLHF. V gene TRBV28 combines with J gene TRBJ1-6; D not resolved. Deletions cut 8 bases from V and 11 bases from J, with 22 bases between. This CDR3 has 15 amino acids. Germline V gene data show CDR1 as MDHEN and CDR2 as SYDVKM. Full variable domain (outside the CDR3, taken from reference TRBV28 and TRBJ1-6): DVKVTQSSRYLVKRTGEKVFLECVQDMDHENMFWYRQDPGLGLRLIYFSYDVKMKEKGDIPEGYSVSREKKERFSLILESASTNQTSMYLCASYSFGQPGPPLHFGNGTRLTVT.

The chain is built from TRBV2 and TRBJ1-1, with 9 bases matching TRBD1. After removal of 3 bases from V and 7 bases from J, the junction contained 6 bases not matched to a gene. There are 14 residues in the CDR3. Germline CDR1 and CDR2: SNHLY and FYNNEI. The CDR3 DNA reads TGTGCCAGCAGTGACCTCCGGGACAGGGTTGAAGCTTTCTTT. It yields the protein CASSDLRDRVEAFF.

The J gene is TRBJ1-2, the V gene TRBV5-6, with D hard to call. V lost 3 bases and J lost 8, with 14 bases in between. Germline V CDR1 and CDR2: SGHDT, YYEEEE. CDR3 length: 13 amino acids. The CDR3 DNA reads as TGTGCCAGCAGCTACACCAATGGAGGGGGCTACACCTTC. This codes for CASSYTNGGGYTF.

The chain employs TRBV6-5 and TRBJ1-1; D gene unclear. This CDR3 region has 15 residues. V lost 0 bases to trimming and J lost 0 bases, with 8 bases between them. The germline CDR1 and CDR2 sequences are MNHEY and SVGAGI. CDR3 region: CASSYSGSMNTEAFF. The CDR3 nucleotides are TGTGCCAGCAGTTACTCCGGGAGTATGAACACTGAAGCTTTCTTT.